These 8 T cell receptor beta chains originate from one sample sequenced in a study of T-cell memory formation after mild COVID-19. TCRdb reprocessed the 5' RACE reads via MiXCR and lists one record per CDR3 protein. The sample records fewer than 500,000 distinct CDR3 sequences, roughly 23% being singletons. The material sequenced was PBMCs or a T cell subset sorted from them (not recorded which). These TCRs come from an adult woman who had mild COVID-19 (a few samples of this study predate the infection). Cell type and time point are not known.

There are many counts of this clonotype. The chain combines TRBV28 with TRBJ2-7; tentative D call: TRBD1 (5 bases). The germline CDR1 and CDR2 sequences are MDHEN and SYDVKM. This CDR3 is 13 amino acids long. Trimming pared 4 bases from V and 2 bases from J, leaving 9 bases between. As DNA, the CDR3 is TGTGCCAGCAGTTCCGGACAAACCTACGAGCAGTACTTC. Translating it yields CASSSGQTYEQYF. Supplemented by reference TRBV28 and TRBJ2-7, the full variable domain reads DVKVTQSSRYLVKRTGEKVFLECVQDMDHENMFWYRQDPGLGLRLIYFSYDVKMKEKGDIPEGYSVSREKKERFSLILESASTNQTSMYLCASSSGQTYEQYFGPGTRLTVT.

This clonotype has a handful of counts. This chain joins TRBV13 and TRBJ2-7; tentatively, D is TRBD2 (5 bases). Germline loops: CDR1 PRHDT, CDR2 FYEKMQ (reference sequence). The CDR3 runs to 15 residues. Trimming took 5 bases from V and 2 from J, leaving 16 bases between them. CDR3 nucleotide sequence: TGTGCCAGCAGCCCGAGAACGGGGATTCCCTACGAGCAGTACTTC. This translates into CASSPRTGIPYEQYF.

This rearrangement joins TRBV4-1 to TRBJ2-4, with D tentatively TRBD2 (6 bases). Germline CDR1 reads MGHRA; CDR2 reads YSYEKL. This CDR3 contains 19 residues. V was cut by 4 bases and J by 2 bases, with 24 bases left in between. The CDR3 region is CASSLHPLEGRGPKNIQYF. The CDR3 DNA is TGCGCCAGCAGCCTACACCCCCTGGAGGGGAGAGGACCCAAAAACATTCAGTACTTC.

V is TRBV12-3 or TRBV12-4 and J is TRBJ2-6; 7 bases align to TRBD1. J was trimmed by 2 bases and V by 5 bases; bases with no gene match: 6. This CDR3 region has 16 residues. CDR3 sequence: CASSPRTGAGANVLTF. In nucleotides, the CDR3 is TGTGCCAGCAGTCCCCGAACAGGGGCTGGGGCCAACGTCCTGACTTTC.

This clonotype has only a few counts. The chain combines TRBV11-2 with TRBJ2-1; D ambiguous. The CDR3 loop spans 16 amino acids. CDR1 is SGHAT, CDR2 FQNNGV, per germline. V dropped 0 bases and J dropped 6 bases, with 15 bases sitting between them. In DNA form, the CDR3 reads TGTGCCAGCAGCTTAGATTTGATTGGTGCGAGCAATGAGCAGTTCTTC. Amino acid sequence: CASSLDLIGASNEQFF.

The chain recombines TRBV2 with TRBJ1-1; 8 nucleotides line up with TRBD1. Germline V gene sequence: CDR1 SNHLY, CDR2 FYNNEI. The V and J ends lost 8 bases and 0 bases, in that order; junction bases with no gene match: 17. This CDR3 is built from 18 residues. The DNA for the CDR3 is TGTGCCAGCCAGGGAGCGAGGCGGACAGGGAACATGAACACTGAAGCTTTCTTT. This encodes CASQGARRTGNMNTEAFF.

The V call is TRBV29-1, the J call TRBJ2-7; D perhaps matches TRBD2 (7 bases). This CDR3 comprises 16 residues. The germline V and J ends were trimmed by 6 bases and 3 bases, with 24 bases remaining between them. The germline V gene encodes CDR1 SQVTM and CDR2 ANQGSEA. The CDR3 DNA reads TGCAGCGTCAACCTCCCGATGGGGGGGGGCAGCTACGAGCAGTACTTC. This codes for CSVNLPMGGGSYEQYF.

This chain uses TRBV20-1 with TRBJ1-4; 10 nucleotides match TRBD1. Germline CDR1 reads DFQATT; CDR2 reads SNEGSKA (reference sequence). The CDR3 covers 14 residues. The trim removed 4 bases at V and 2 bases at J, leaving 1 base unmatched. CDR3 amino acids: CSATDRGTNEKLFF. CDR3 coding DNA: TGCAGTGCTACGGACAGGGGGACTAATGAAAAACTGTTTTTT.